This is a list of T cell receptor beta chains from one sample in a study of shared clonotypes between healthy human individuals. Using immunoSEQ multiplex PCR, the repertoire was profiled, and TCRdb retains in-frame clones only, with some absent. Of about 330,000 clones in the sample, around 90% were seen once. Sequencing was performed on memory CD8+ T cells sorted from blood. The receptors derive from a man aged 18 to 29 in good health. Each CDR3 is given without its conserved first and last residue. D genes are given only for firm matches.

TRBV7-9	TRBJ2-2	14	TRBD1	ASSLDRGAGTGELF
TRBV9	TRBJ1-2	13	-	ASSVFTGIPYGYT
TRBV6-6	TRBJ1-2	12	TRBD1	ASSLGQGGAGYT
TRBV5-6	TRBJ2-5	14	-	ASSSPGNPIQETQY
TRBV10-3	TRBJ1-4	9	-	AISENYPLF
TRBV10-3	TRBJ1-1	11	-	AITWDPNTEAF
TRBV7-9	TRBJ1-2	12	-	ASSQGTGNYGYT
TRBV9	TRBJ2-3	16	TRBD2	ASSVAGLAGVGTDTQY
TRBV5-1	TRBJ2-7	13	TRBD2	ASSLAGGFAYEQY
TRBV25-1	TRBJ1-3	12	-	ASSESGSGNTIY
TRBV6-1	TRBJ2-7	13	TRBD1	ASSQPGQGAYEQY
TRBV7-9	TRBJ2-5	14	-	ASSFTPGYVQETQY
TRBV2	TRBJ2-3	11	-	ASSEQGPDTQY
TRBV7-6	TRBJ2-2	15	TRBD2	ASSLADSGGLTGELF
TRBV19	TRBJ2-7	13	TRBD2	ASSIGRAGVYEQY
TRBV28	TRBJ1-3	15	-	ASSLLIGTKTGNTIY
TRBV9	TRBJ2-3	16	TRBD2	ASSVGPGRDYSTDTQY
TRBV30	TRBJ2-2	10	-	AWSVGLWELF
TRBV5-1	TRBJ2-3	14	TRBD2	ASSSPAGGWPDTQY
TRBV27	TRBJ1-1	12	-	ASSMTAGLTEAF
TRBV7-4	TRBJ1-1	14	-	ASILNGREMNTEAF
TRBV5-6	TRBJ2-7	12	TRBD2	ASSLGGSPYEQY
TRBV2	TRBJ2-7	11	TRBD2	ASLGLVAYEQY
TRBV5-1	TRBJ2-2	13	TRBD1	ASTADRANTGELF
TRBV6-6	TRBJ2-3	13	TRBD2	ASSFSGGFTDTQY
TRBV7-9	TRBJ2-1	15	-	ASSLSPGTSAGNEQF
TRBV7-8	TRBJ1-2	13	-	ASTPRDGNSGGYT
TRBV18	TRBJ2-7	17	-	ASSPHVGRARTRRYEQY
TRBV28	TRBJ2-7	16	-	ASNPWGLAGFTTYEQY
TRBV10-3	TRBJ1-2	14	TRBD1	AISESEGQAAYGYT
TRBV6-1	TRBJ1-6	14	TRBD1	ASSGTGGTYNSPLH
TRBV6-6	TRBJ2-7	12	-	ASSYSDGSYEQY
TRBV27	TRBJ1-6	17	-	ASSLWLSGSSSYNSPLH
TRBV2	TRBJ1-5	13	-	ASTEIGGINQPQH
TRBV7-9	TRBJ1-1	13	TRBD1	ASSLVEGAGTEAF
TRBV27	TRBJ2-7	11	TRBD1	ASSPGQGYEQY
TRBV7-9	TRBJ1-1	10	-	AGVAGDTEAF
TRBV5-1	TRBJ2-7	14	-	ASSLGGWGTSYEQY
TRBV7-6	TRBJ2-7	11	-	ASSFQPGGEQY
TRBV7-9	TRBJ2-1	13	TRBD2	ASSSTSGRVNEQF